Given below is one TCR beta chain in context. One junction end does not reproduce the germline sequence, and a read error may be involved. The CDR3 length is 14 residues. Germline V gene lookup returns CDR1 MGHRA and CDR2 YSYEKL. These data belong to a study of T cell changes during pregnancy in multiple sclerosis. Using immunoSEQ multiplex PCR, the repertoire was profiled, and TCRdb retains in-frame clones only, with some absent. There are more than 65,000 clones in the sample; roughly 92% occur only once, and around 0.22% lies in the top ten. The specimen comprised CD4+ T cells from peripheral blood mononuclear cells, sampled before pregnancy. The origin of this receptor is a female donor with multiple sclerosis, enrolled in a pregnancy study. This rearrangement joins TRBV4-1 to TRBJ2-7; D is perhaps TRBD1 (5 bases). The CDR3 DNA follows: TGCGCCAGCACCCAATGGGGCAGTGAATACGAGCAGTACTTC. Translating it yields CASTQWGSEYEQYF.